This TCR beta chain originates from a study of cytomegalovirus exposure and HLA in healthy donors. This CDR3 has 12 residues. V was trimmed by 4 bases and J by 7 bases, leaving 9 bases between them. Germline V lookup: CDR1 SGHRS, CDR2 YFSETQ. TCRdb keeps only in-frame clones here, not all; method: immunoSEQ multiplex PCR. The sample shows roughly 200,000 clones, roughly three quarters of them seen only once. Specimen: PBMCs. V gene TRBV5-1 combines with J gene TRBJ2-1, with D maybe TRBD1 (6 bases). This clonotype was obtained from a woman in her 30s in good health and CMV-seronegative. DNA for the CDR3: TGCGCCAGCAGCGGCAGGGGTAATGAGCAGTTCTTC. Amino acids: CASSGRGNEQFF.